This T cell receptor beta chain was retrieved from a study of PD-1 blockade in classical Hodgkin lymphoma. Findings of the study overall: Complete responders entered with baseline diversity on par with newly diagnosed patients, the results showed.

Trimming took off 4 bases at V and 3 bases at J, with 17 bases between the two ends. Germline lookup yields CDR1 SGHRS and CDR2 YFSETQ. The CDR3 runs 16 residues. Note on this clone: Its antigen is as yet unknown.

Each patient experienced a relapse that followed autologous stem cell transplantation, and brentuximab vedotin exposure varied. Under best response, outcomes were complete response, partial response or progressive disease. TCRdb keeps only in-frame clones here, not all; method: immunoSEQ multiplex PCR. The repertoire holds roughly 60,000 clones, with roughly nine tenths as singletons. The J gene is TRBJ2-1, the V gene TRBV5-1; D is possibly TRBD1 (6 bases). The receptor's source is a human donor with classical Hodgkin lymphoma. Sequenced here: peripheral blood mononuclear cells (PBMCs), sampled at baseline. The CDR3 here is CASSPVPGQHYNEQFF. For the CDR3, the DNA is TGCGCCAGCAGCCCGGTCCCCGGACAGCACTACAATGAGCAGTTCTTC.